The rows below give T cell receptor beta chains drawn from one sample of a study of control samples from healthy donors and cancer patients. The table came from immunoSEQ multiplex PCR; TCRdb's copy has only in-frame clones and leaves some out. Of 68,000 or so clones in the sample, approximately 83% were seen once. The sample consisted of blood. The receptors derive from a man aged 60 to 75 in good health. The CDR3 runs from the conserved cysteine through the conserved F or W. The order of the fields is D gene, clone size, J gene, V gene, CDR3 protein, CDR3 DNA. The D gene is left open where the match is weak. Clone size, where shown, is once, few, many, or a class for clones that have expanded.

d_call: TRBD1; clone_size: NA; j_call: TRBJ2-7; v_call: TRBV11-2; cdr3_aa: CASSLGTGRYEQYF; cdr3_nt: TGTGCCAGCAGCTTAGGGACAGGGCGTTACGAGCAGTACTTC
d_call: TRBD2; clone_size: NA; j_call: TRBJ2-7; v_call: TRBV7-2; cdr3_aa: CASSQTGLHYEQYF; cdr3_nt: TGTGCCAGCAGTCAAACGGGACTACACTACGAGCAGTACTTC
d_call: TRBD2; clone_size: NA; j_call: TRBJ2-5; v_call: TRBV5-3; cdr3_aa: CARSLARTSGTQETQYF; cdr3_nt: TGTGCCAGAAGCCTAGCCCGGACTAGCGGGACTCAAGAGACCCAGTACTTC
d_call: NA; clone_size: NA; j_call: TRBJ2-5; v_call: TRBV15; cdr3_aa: CATSRDQGETQYF; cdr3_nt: TGTGCCACCAGCAGAGATCAGGGGGAGACCCAGTACTTC
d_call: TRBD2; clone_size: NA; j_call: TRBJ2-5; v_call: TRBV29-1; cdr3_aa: CSVDGTRSDLKETQYF; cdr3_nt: TGCAGCGTTGACGGGACTAGGAGCGACCTTAAAGAGACCCAGTACTTC
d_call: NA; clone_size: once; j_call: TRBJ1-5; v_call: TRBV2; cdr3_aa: CASSPGENQPQHF; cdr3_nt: TGTGCCAGCAGTCCAGGAGAAAATCAGCCCCAGCATTTT
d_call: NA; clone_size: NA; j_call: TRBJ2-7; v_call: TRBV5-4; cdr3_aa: CASSLGPQERNEQYF; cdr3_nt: TGTGCCAGCAGCTTGGGTCCCCAGGAGAGGAACGAGCAGTACTTC
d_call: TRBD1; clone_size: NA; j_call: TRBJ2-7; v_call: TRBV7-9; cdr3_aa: CASSRDRGYEQYF; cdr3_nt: TGTGCCAGCAGCCGGGACAGGGGATACGAGCAGTACTTC
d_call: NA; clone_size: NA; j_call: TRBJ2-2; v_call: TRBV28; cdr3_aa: CASRSQQNTGELFF; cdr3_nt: TGTGCCAGCAGGTCACAGCAGAACACCGGGGAGCTGTTTTTT
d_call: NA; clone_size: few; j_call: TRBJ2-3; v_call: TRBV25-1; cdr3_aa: CASRPRGTYGTDTQYF; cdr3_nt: TGTGCCAGCAGGCCCCGCGGGACTTACGGCACAGATACGCAGTATTTT
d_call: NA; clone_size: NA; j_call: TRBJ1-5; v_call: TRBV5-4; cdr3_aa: CASSPGISNQPQHF; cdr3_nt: TGTGCCAGCAGCCCCGGGATTAGCAATCAGCCCCAGCATTTT
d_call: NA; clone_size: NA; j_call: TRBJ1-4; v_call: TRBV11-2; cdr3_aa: CASSLSPQAQGEKLFF; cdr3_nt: TGTGCCAGCAGCCTCTCCCCACAGGCCCAAGGTGAAAAACTGTTTTTT
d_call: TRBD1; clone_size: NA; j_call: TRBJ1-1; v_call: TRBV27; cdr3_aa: CASSATGFQNTEAFF; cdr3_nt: TGTGCCAGCAGTGCGACAGGGTTTCAGAACACTGAAGCTTTCTTT
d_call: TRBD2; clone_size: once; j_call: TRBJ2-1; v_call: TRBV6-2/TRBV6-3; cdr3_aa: CASSPARTSGRSNEQFF; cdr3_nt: TGTGCCAGCAGTCCCGCCCGGACTAGCGGGAGGTCTAATGAGCAGTTCTTC
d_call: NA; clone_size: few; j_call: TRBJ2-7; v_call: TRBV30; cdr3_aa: CAWSGTGPPREQYF; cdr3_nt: TGTGCCTGGAGTGGGACGGGACCTCCCCGTGAGCAGTACTTC
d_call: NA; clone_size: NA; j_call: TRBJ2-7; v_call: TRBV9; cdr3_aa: CASSPQVGPTYEQYF; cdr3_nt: TGTGCCAGCAGCCCACAGGTGGGTCCTACCTACGAGCAGTACTTC
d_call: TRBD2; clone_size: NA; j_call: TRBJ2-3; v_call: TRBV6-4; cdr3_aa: CASSDSAAGGSTDTQYF; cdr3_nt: TGTGCCAGCAGTGACTCAGCTGCGGGAGGCAGCACAGATACGCAGTATTTT
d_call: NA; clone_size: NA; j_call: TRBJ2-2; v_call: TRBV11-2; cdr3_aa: CASSLSSGPGELFF; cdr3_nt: TGTGCCAGCAGCCTCTCGTCGGGGCCCGGGGAGCTGTTTTTT
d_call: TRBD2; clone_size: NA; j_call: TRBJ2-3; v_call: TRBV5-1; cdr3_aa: CASSTRPPGLAGESLGTDTQYF; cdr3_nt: TGCGCCAGCAGCACTCGGCCTCCGGGACTAGCGGGAGAAAGTTTGGGCACAGATACGCAGTATTTT
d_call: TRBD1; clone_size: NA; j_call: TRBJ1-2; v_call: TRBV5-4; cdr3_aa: CASSLAMDRGYGYTF; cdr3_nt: TGTGCCAGCAGCTTGGCGATGGACAGGGGATATGGCTACACCTTC
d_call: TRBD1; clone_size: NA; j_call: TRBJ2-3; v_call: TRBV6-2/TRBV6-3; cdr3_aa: CASSLRQGATDTQYF; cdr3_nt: TGTGCCAGCAGCCTACGACAGGGGGCCACAGATACGCAGTATTTT
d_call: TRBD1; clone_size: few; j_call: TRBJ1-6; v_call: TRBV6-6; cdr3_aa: CASSYSRQGTPLHF; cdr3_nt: TGTGCCAGCAGTTACTCCCGACAGGGGACACCCCTCCACTTT
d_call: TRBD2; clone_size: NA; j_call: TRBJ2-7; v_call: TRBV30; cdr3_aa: CAWRHGRTSGYEQYF; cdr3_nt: TGTGCCTGGAGACACGGCCGGACTAGCGGTTACGAGCAGTACTTC
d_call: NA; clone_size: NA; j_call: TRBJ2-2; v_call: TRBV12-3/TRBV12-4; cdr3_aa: CASRPRRPGELFF; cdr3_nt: TGTGCCAGCAGGCCGCGCCGCCCCGGGGAGCTGTTTTTT
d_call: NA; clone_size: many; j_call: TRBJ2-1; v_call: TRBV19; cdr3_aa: CASKPGSGSANEQFF; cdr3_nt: TGTGCCAGTAAGCCAGGGAGTGGATCTGCCAATGAGCAGTTCTTC
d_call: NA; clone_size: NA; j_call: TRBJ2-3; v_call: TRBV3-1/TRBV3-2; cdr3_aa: CASSQGRRADTQYF; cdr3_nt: TGTGCCAGCAGCCAAGGAAGAAGGGCAGATACGCAGTATTTT
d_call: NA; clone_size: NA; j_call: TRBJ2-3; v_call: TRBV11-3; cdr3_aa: CASSLDTLTDTQYF; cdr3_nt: TGTGCCAGCAGCTTAGATACACTTACAGATACGCAGTATTTT
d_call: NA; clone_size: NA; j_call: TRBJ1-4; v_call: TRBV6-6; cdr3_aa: CASRDPTGSANEKLFF; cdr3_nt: TGTGCCAGCAGGGACCCGACGGGATCAGCTAATGAAAAACTGTTTTTT
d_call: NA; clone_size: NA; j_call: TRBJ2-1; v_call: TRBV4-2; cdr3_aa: CASSQEGRNNEQFF; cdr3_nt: TGTGCCAGCAGCCAAGAGGGGAGAAACAATGAGCAGTTCTTC
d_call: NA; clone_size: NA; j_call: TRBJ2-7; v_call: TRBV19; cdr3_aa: CASSPTTYDSYEQYF; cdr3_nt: TGTGCCAGTAGTCCCACTACTTACGACAGCTACGAGCAGTACTTC
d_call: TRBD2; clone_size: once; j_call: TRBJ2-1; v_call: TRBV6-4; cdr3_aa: CASSDAGGKNEQFF; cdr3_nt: TGTGCCAGCAGTGACGCGGGAGGCAAGAATGAGCAGTTCTTC
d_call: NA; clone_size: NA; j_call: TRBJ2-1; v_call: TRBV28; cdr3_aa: CASSLVGDAYNEQFF; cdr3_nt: TGTGCCAGCAGTTTAGTGGGAGATGCCTACAATGAGCAGTTCTTC
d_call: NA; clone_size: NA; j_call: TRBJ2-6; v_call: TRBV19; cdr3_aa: CASSMRPGNILSGANVLTF; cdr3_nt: TGTGCCAGTAGTATGCGGCCAGGGAATATCCTCTCTGGGGCCAACGTCCTGACTTTC
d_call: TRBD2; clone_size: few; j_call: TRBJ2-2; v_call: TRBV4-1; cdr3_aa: CASSQDPGGTGELFF; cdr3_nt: TGCGCCAGCAGCCAAGATCCCGGGGGGACCGGGGAGCTGTTTTTT
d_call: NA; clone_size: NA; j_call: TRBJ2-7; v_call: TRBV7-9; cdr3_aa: CASSWGPDEQYF; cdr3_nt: TGTGCCAGCAGCTGGGGTCCCGACGAGCAGTACTTC
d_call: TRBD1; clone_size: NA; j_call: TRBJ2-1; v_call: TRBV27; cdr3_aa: CASSFLARQGVYNEQFF; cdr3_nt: TGTGCCAGCAGTTTCCTGGCCCGACAGGGGGTCTACAATGAGCAGTTCTTC
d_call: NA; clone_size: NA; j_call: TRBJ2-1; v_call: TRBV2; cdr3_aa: CASSFETSYNEQFF; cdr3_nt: TGTGCCAGCAGTTTTGAGACTAGCTACAATGAGCAGTTCTTC
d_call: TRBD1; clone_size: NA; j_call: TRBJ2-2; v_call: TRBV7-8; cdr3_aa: CASSPAVRQGTGELFF; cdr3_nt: TGTGCCAGCAGCCCAGCGGTTAGACAGGGCACCGGGGAGCTGTTTTTT
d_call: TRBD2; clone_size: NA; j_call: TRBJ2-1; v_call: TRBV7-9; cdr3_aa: CASSLATSGSGVHEQFF; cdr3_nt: TGTGCCAGCAGCTTAGCGACTAGCGGGAGTGGGGTGCATGAGCAGTTCTTC
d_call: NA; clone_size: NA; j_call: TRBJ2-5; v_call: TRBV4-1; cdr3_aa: CASSQAQGYYQETQYF; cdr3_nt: TGCGCCAGCAGCCAAGCTCAGGGGTACTACCAAGAGACCCAGTACTTC
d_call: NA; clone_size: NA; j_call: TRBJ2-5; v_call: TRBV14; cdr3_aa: CASSQDNRGETQYF; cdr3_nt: TGTGCCAGCAGCCAAGATAACCGGGGAGAGACCCAGTACTTC
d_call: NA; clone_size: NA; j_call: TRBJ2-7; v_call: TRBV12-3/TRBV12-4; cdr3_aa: CASSLGYEQYF; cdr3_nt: TGTGCCAGCAGTCTCGGATACGAGCAGTACTTC
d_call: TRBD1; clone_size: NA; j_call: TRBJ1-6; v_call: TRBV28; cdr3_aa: CASSIPVTGGNSPLHF; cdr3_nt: TGTGCCAGCAGTATACCGGTCACAGGGGGAAATTCACCCCTCCACTTT
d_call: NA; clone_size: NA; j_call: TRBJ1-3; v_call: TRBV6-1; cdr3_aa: CASSESGSPRYTIYF; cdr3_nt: TGTGCCAGCAGTGAAAGCGGATCCCCCCGATACACCATATATTTT
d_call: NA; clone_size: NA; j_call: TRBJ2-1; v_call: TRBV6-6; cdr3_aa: CASRRDSEQFF; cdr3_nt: TGTGCCAGCCGGCGGGACAGTGAGCAGTTCTTC
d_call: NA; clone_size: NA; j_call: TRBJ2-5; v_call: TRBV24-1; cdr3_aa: CATSDIGTSQETQYF; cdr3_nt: TGTGCCACCAGTGATATTGGGACTTCCCAAGAGACCCAGTACTTC